This TCR beta chain was captured by sequencing in a study of T cell repertoires in cytomegalovirus infection. In the study overall: HLA-B-restricted CMV epitopes that are well studied were used alongside recently identified HLA-C-restricted ones. Indications came from public TCR beta signatures; they pointed to CMV infection and to a matching HLA type.

In its sample, this clonotype was seen a few times. The target antigen is unknown. TCRdb passed the reads through MiXCR, listing each CDR3 protein once. The repertoire holds roughly 990,000 distinct CDR3 sequences, with around 32% as singletons. V shed 1 base and J 2 bases; nucleotides not matched to a gene: 6. This CDR3 spans 16 amino acids. Germline-derived CDR1 and CDR2 are MGHRA and YSYEKL. Regarding the study as a whole: Within the response measured ex vivo, HLA-C-restricted CMV-specific TCR beta clonotypes were dominant. The cumulative frequency of public TCR beta families identified carriers of CMV plus the relevant HLA.

The source material was cultured CD8+ T cells from PBMCs, sampled from culture after CMV antigen stimulation. The sequence derives from a human donor in good health (CMV status not recorded). Some clones in this sample may be carry-over from other donors' samples. This chain joins TRBV4-1 and TRBJ2-3, with TRBD2 identical over 7 bases. CDR3 loop: CASSQVSRGTTDTQYF. CDR3 nucleotides: TGCGCCAGCAGCCAAGTCTCGCGGGGGACCACAGATACGCAGTATTTT.